These 18 T cell receptor beta chains were sequenced from one sample in a study of Graves' ophthalmopathy and Graves' hyperthyroidism. Amplification of TCR beta CDR3 regions used RNA transcripts. The workflow started with a first-round RT-PCR run with HTBI primers and then moved on to a second-round multiplex PCR. Via MiXCR, TCRdb re-called the multiplex PCR reads, giving one row per CDR3 protein. The repertoire includes 500,000 to 700,000 distinct CDR3 sequences, less than 40% of them detected once, and about 4.2% sits in the top ten. Sequencing was performed on peripheral blood or thyroid tissue (not recorded which). Receptor source: an adult man with Graves' hyperthyroidism.

This clonotype was observed at least ten times. The chain links TRBV7-2 to TRBJ2-7; TRBD2 matches 9 bases. V shed 1 base, J shed 10 bases, and the junction held 5 bases outside the gene matches. Germline loops: CDR1 SGHTA, CDR2 FQGNSA. This CDR3 spans 13 amino acids. The CDR3 DNA reads TGTGCCAGCAGCTTAGGGAGGACTAGCGACCAGTACTTC. This translates into CASSLGRTSDQYF.

This clonotype occurred many times. CDR3 sequence: CASSLFSGNTIYF. The DNA for the CDR3 is TGTGCCAGCAGCTTGTTCTCTGGAAACACCATATATTTT. The chain uses TRBV7-9 and TRBJ1-3; D is ambiguous. The germline CDR1 and CDR2 sequences are SEHNR and FQNEAQ (reference sequence). CDR3 length: 13 residues. The V end lost 3 bases, the J end lost 0 bases, and 3 bases lay between the germline ends.

Details on this clonotype: A much larger clone differs from this one at a single base, so this may be a read error. V is TRBV10-3 and J is TRBJ2-2; perhaps TRBD1 as D (6 bases). The length of the CDR3 is 14 residues. Germline V gives CDR1 ENHRY, CDR2 SYGVKD. The CDR3 loop reads CAISEKTGTGKLFF. The DNA of the CDR3 is TGTGCCATCAGTGAAAAGACAGGCACCGGGAAGCTGTTTTTT.

This sequence joins TRBV20-1 and TRBJ1-3, with unresolved D. This CDR3 contains 15 residues. Per germline, CDR1 DFQATT and CDR2 SNEGSKA (reference sequence). With 1 base removed from V and 1 base from J, the gap between germline ends came to 11 bases. In DNA form, the CDR3 reads TGCAGTGCTAGAGCCCACCGGACTTCTGGAAACACCATATATTTT. This sequence encodes CSARAHRTSGNTIYF.

On this clonotype itself: A much larger clone lies one base from this, so it may be a read error. It is likely a read error, because the conserved phenylalanine at the end of the CDR3 is missing. The rearrangement links TRBV7-9 to TRBJ2-7, with D unresolved. The CDR3 sequence is 15 residues long. The V gene's germline CDR1 is SEHNR and CDR2 FQNEAQ (reference sequence). This chain's CDR3 is CASSLLRDGLNEQYL. CDR3 nucleotide sequence: TGCGCCAGCAGCTTGTTAAGGGATGGTCTTAACGAGCAGTACCTC.

This clonotype was counted ten times or more. The rearrangement joins TRBV5-1 to TRBJ1-1; 8 nucleotides line up with TRBD1. From germline, CDR1 is SGHRS and CDR2 YFSETQ. The CDR3 is made up of 15 amino acids. V shed 0 bases, J shed 2 bases, and the junction held 3 bases outside the gene matches. The CDR3, as DNA: TGCGCCAGCAGCTTGGCGGGACAGGTAAACACTGAAGCTTTCTTT. Translating gives CASSLAGQVNTEAFF.

This clonotype was detected only a few times. The rearrangement links TRBV25-1 to TRBJ2-1; 7 bases match TRBD2. CDR3 length equals 14 residues. Germline V lookup: CDR1 MGHDK, CDR2 SYGVNS. J was trimmed by 5 bases and V by 5 bases; bases with no gene match: 6. The CDR3 region is CASSSSSGDNEQFF. The CDR3 DNA is TGTGCCAGCAGTTCCTCAAGCGGGGACAATGAGCAGTTCTTC.

This sequence joins TRBV19 and TRBJ1-6, with TRBD1 identical over 10 bases. Germline V gene lookup returns CDR1 LNHDA and CDR2 SQIVND (reference sequence). V shed 5 bases and J 7 bases; nucleotides not matched to a gene: 11. The CDR3 is 17 amino acids. CDR3 in DNA: TGTGCCAGTAGTGGGGACAGGGGACAGACAAAGAATTCACCCCTCCACTTT. Translating gives CASSGDRGQTKNSPLHF. Complete variable domain (other parts from reference TRBV19 and TRBJ1-6): DGGITQSPKYLFRKEGQNVTLSCEQNLNHDAMYWYRQDPGQGLRLIYYSQIVNDFQKGDIAEGYSVSREKKESFPLTVTSAQKNPTAFYLCASSGDRGQTKNSPLHFGNGTRLTVT.

This clonotype was picked up a small number of times. This chain connects TRBV12-3 or TRBV12-4 to TRBJ2-5; a possible D gene is TRBD2 (5 bases). Trimming cost V 3 bases and J 5 bases, with 16 bases left between them. The CDR3 sequence is 15 residues long. CDR3 loop: CASSLEHGDMETQYF. The CDR3 DNA reads as TGTGCCAGCAGTTTGGAGCACGGGGATATGGAGACCCAGTACTTC.

This clonotype was recorded at least ten times. Here the CDR3 reads CASSPQGYTEAFF. The CDR3 coding sequence is TGTGCCAGCAGCCCCCAAGGTTATACTGAAGCTTTCTTT. J is TRBJ1-1 and V is TRBV3-1; D not certain. Germline CDR1 is LGHDT and CDR2 is YNNKEL (reference sequence). Trimming left V 4 bases short and J 5 bases short, with 11 bases between. CDR3 size: 13 residues.

This clonotype showed up many times. The chain joins TRBV2 to TRBJ1-6; 8 bases align to TRBD1. The CDR3 runs to 15 residues. Trimming at V came to 0 bases and at J to 9 bases, leaving 4 bases not matched to a gene. In germline, CDR1 is SNHLY, CDR2 FYNNEI. CDR3 bases: TGTGCCAGCAGTGAAGCGCAGGGGGCTTCTTCACCCCTCCACTTT. It specifies CASSEAQGASSPLHF.

The chain joins TRBV20-1 to TRBJ2-7; perhaps D is TRBD1 or TRBD2 (5 bases each). The CDR3 loop spans 13 amino acids. The V end lost 4 bases, the J end lost 7 bases, and 17 bases lay between the germline ends. Germline V gene lookup returns CDR1 DFQATT and CDR2 SNEGSKA (reference sequence). The CDR3 region is CSAKRGETGEQYF. Here the CDR3 DNA reads TGCAGTGCTAAAAGAGGGGAGACCGGGGAGCAGTACTTC.

The J gene is TRBJ1-2, the V gene TRBV11-1; D is uncertain. CDR1 and CDR2 from the germline V gene are SGHAT and FQDESV (reference sequence). There are 14 residues in the CDR3. V was pared by 1 base and J by 3 bases, with 9 bases between. The CDR3 spells CASSLDGTDYGYTF. The CDR3 nucleotides are TGTGCCAGCAGCTTAGATGGTACAGACTATGGCTACACCTTC.

This sequence joins TRBV30 and TRBJ1-3; D call uncertain. This CDR3 has 13 residues. Germline V gene lookup returns CDR1 GTSNPN and CDR2 SVGIG (reference sequence). V lost 2 bases, J lost 4 bases, and 9 bases lay in between. CDR3 region: CAWSRGPGNTIYF. As DNA, the CDR3 is TGTGCCTGGAGTAGAGGTCCGGGAAACACCATATATTTT.

This chain uses TRBV7-9 with TRBJ2-1, with TRBD1 matching over 9 bases. The CDR3 has 17 residues. J was trimmed by 2 bases and V by 5 bases; bases with no gene match: 10. In germline, CDR1 is SEHNR, CDR2 FQNEAQ (reference sequence). DNA of the CDR3: TGTGCCAGCAGCCCTGGACAGGGGATAGTGCCCTACAATGAGCAGTTCTTC. It translates to CASSPGQGIVPYNEQFF. Supplemented by reference TRBV7-9 and TRBJ2-1, the full variable domain reads DTGVSQNPRHKITKRGQNVTFRCDPISEHNRLYWYRQTLGQGPEFLTYFQNEAQLEKSRLLSDRFSAERPKGSFSTLEIQRTEQGDSAMYLCASSPGQGIVPYNEQFFGPGTRLTVL.

This clonotype was recorded at least ten times. V gene TRBV29-1 combines with J gene TRBJ2-5; D is possibly TRBD1 or TRBD2 (6 bases each). V was clipped by 6 bases and J by 5 bases, with 16 bases between them. The CDR3 has 13 amino acids. Germline V gives CDR1 SQVTM, CDR2 ANQGSEA. The CDR3 loop is CSVGGLPTETQYF. The CDR3 DNA is TGCAGCGTCGGGGGCCTCCCCACGGAGACCCAGTACTTC.

The table lists this clonotype with many counts. The chain couples TRBV7-8 to TRBJ2-5; perhaps TRBD1 as D (7 bases). The CDR3 is made up of 17 amino acids. V dropped 0 bases and J dropped 5 bases, with 19 bases sitting between them. Germline loops: CDR1 SGHVS, CDR2 FQNEAQ. The CDR3 sequence: CASSLARRGRVRETQYF. The CDR3 nucleotides read TGTGCCAGCAGCTTAGCAAGGAGGGGGCGAGTTCGGGAGACCCAGTACTTC.

This rearrangement joins TRBV20-1 to TRBJ2-3; D perhaps matches TRBD1 (6 bases). Germline loops: CDR1 DFQATT, CDR2 SNEGSKA (reference sequence). V was cut by 4 bases and J by 0 bases, with 11 bases left in between. The CDR3 runs 14 residues. The CDR3 DNA is TGCAGTGCTAATCAGGGGTCCAGCACAGATACGCAGTATTTT. Translation gives CSANQGSSTDTQYF.